Listed here are 20 T cell receptor beta chains from one sample, sequenced in a study of blood T cell repertoires in COVID-19. Generated by immunoSEQ multiplex PCR, the TCRdb table keeps only in-frame clones and is missing some. Of roughly 43,000 clones in the sample, about nine tenths are singletons; the top ten hold 3% to 4.5%. Sequences were obtained from peripheral blood. The receptors were gathered from a human donor in a cohort sampled during active COVID-19.

The V and J genes are TRBV5-5 and TRBJ1-6; TRBD1 agrees at 9 bases. Trimming removed 4 bases from V and 6 bases from J; junction bases left unmatched: 8. In germline, CDR1 is SGHKS, CDR2 YYEKEE (reference sequence). This CDR3 spans 16 amino acids. CDR3 in DNA: TGTGCCAGCAGCCACGGACAGGGGACCGCTAATTCACCCCTCCACTTT. Protein sequence: CASSHGQGTANSPLHF.

The chain employs TRBV5-4 and TRBJ1-4; D not resolved. The CDR3 spans 14 residues. CDR1 SGHNT and CDR2 YYREEE come from the germline V gene (reference sequence). With 0 bases removed from V and 7 bases from J, the gap between germline ends came to 10 bases. The CDR3 loop is CASSLDREGEKLFF. The CDR3 region has the DNA TGTGCCAGCAGCTTGGATAGGGAGGGTGAAAAACTGTTTTTT.

This chain connects TRBV4-1 to TRBJ2-5; 7 nucleotides agree with TRBD1. Per the germline V gene, CDR1 is MGHRA and CDR2 is YSYEKL. V shed 4 bases, J shed 2 bases, and the junction held 1 base outside the gene matches. The CDR3 runs 13 residues. The CDR3 is CASSPGQQETQYF. The CDR3 DNA sequence: TGCGCCAGCAGCCCGGGACAGCAAGAGACCCAGTACTTC.

This clone ranks as medium-sized (0.01 to 0.1%). The chain recombines TRBV9 with TRBJ2-1; D is possibly TRBD2 (6 bases). The CDR3 has 15 amino acids. V gave up 10 bases and J gave up 5 bases, with 22 bases separating them. Germline V gives CDR1 SGDLS, CDR2 YYNGEE. CDR3 sequence (DNA): TGTGCCGGCTCCCCGACCGGGAGTCTGGACAATGAGCAGTTCTTC. Translating it yields CAGSPTGSLDNEQFF.

The rearrangement links TRBV7-9 to TRBJ2-7, with D perhaps TRBD2 (5 bases). Trimming shortened V by 5 bases and J by 3 bases, and 26 bases separated the two germline ends. Germline CDR1 is SEHNR and CDR2 is FQNEAQ (reference sequence). CDR3 length: 18 amino acids. As DNA, the CDR3 is TGTGCCAGCAGCCTTCTATCCTTCGGGTTGGCGGCGGGCTACGAGCAGTACTTC. Residues: CASSLLSFGLAAGYEQYF.

This rearrangement joins TRBV11-2 to TRBJ2-5; D call uncertain. V was clipped by 0 bases and J by 2 bases, with 10 bases between them. Germline V gives CDR1 SGHAT, CDR2 FQNNGV. The CDR3 length is 15 residues. The CDR3 sequence is CASSLDSARQETQYF. The CDR3, as DNA: TGTGCCAGCAGCTTAGATTCAGCTAGGCAAGAGACCCAGTACTTC.

About this clone itself: The junction does not match germline at one end; this may be a read error. The chain carries TRBV4-3 and TRBJ1-1, with a weak D call TRBD1 (6 bases). CDR1 is LGHNA and CDR2 is YSLEER in the germline V gene. The CDR3 extends over 13 amino acids. The CDR3 here is CASSHTTGRPYNF. As DNA, the CDR3 is TGCGCCAGCAGCCACACCACAGGGAGACCTTACAACTTT.

This chain uses TRBV19 with TRBJ1-5, with a tentative D call TRBD1 (6 bases). The CDR3 contains 15 residues. Trimming took off 3 bases at V and 5 bases at J, with 14 bases between the two ends. Germline CDR1 is LNHDA and CDR2 is SQIVND (reference sequence). The CDR3 bases are TGTGCCAGTAGTATCTCCAACAGGGATTATCAGCCCCAGCATTTT. Encoded protein: CASSISNRDYQPQHF.

This clone was seen only a few times. The chain carries TRBV6-1 and TRBJ1-1; 9 bases line up with TRBD1. Unmatched junction bases numbered 3, after V lost 0 bases and J lost 10 bases. From germline, CDR1 is MNHNS and CDR2 SASEGT. The CDR3 is made up of 13 amino acids. Here the CDR3 reads CASSEALDRGAFF. The CDR3, as DNA: TGTGCCAGCAGTGAAGCCTTGGACAGGGGAGCTTTCTTT.

This clone has a single count. This chain joins TRBV5-1 and TRBJ2-7, with 12 bases aligning to TRBD2. The CDR3 covers 17 residues. CDR1 and CDR2 (germline): SGHRS, YFSETQ. J gave up 3 bases and V 4 bases, and 11 bases lay outside the gene matches. DNA of the CDR3: TGCGCCAGCAGCGTCGGACTAGCGGGAAATACGTTCTACGAGCAGTACTTC. Amino acid sequence: CASSVGLAGNTFYEQYF.

The gene calls are TRBV19 and TRBJ1-5; the D gene is possibly TRBD1 (6 bases). The CDR3 contains 15 residues. Germline CDR1 reads LNHDA; CDR2 reads SQIVND (reference sequence). Trimming took 1 base from V and 2 from J, leaving 9 bases between them. CDR3 sequence reads: CASSIGGGRNQPQHF. The CDR3 region has the DNA TGTGCCAGTAGTATAGGGGGGGGCCGCAATCAGCCCCAGCATTTT.

This clone has only a few counts. V usage is TRBV4-2 and J usage is TRBJ1-5, with 8 bases fitting TRBD1. Germline V gene lookup returns CDR1 LGHNA and CDR2 YNFKEQ. This CDR3 is built from 15 residues. V lost 3 bases, J lost 6 bases, and 7 bases stayed unmatched. DNA for the CDR3: TGTGCCAGCAGCCAGGCGGACAGGGCTGGTCAGCCCCAGCATTTT. Its translation: CASSQADRAGQPQHF.

CDR3: CASSFYRGGKETQYF. Written as DNA, the CDR3 is TGTGCCAGCAGTTTTTACCGCGGCGGGAAAGAGACCCAGTACTTC. The chain is built from TRBV6-5 and TRBJ2-5; possibly TRBD2 for D (6 bases). This CDR3 contains 15 residues. Germline V CDR1 and CDR2: MNHEY, SVGAGI. V gave up 4 bases and J gave up 3 bases, with 15 bases separating them.

The CDR3 sequence is CASSHQPPGQGADTQYF. The CDR3, as DNA: TGCGCCAGCAGCCATCAACCACCGGGACAGGGTGCAGATACGCAGTATTTT. V is TRBV4-3 and J is TRBJ2-3; the match to TRBD1 covers 9 bases. This CDR3 spans 17 amino acids. The ends lost 3 bases at V and 4 bases at J; junction bases unmatched: 11. CDR1 is LGHNA, CDR2 YSLEER, per germline.

This clone was seen a single time. The V and J genes are TRBV3-1 (or the pseudogene TRBV3-2) and TRBJ1-1, with 12 bases that match TRBD1. The V gene end was trimmed by 3 bases and the J gene end by 7 bases; junction bases not matched to a gene: 6. The CDR3 consists of 15 residues. Germline-derived CDR1 and CDR2 are LGHDT and YNNKEL (reference sequence). CDR3 sequence reads: CASSHDRDRGREAFF. CDR3 DNA: TGTGCCAGCAGCCATGACCGGGACAGGGGGCGTGAAGCTTTCTTT.

The CDR3 region is CASQGAVDSYEQYF. The CDR3 DNA sequence: TGTGCCAGCCAGGGGGCGGTGGACTCCTACGAGCAGTACTTC. This rearrangement joins TRBV28 to TRBJ2-7, with 8 positions matching TRBD1. Germline V gene sequence: CDR1 MDHEN, CDR2 SYDVKM. The CDR3 consists of 14 residues. V was pared by 8 bases and J by 0 bases, with 6 bases of the junction left unmatched.

The chain links TRBV25-1 to TRBJ2-1; no clear D gene. The V gene's germline CDR1 is MGHDK and CDR2 SYGVNS. The CDR3 is made up of 15 amino acids. The V end was cut by 1 base, the J end by 7 bases, with 14 bases between. The CDR3 DNA is TGTGCCAGCAGTGAATCAACGGCGGCGGAGAATGAGCAGTTCTTC. It specifies CASSESTAAENEQFF.

This chain links TRBV6-5 with TRBJ1-2; D ambiguous. V dropped 8 bases and J dropped 5 bases, with 18 bases sitting between them. CDR3 length: 14 residues. Germline CDR1 reads MNHEY; CDR2 reads SVGAGI. CDR3 bases: TGTGCCAGCCGGGGAGCTTGGAGGACTTATGGCTACACCTTC. Encoded protein: CASRGAWRTYGYTF.

The chain carries TRBV6-6 and TRBJ2-3; D is uncertain. Trimming removed 6 bases at V and 6 bases at J, with 10 bases between. CDR1 and CDR2 from the germline V gene are MNHNY and SVGAGI (reference sequence). CDR3 length: 12 residues. The CDR3 DNA reads as TGTGCCAGCAGCCGGGTTACTGATACGCAGTATTTT. Protein sequence: CASSRVTDTQYF.

This chain joins TRBV28 and TRBJ2-7, with TRBD2 identical over 9 bases. Germline V lookup: CDR1 MDHEN, CDR2 SYDVKM. The CDR3 runs 16 residues. V trimming: 7 bases; J trimming: 7 bases; junction bases outside the gene matches: 17. CDR3 nucleotides: TGTGCCAGCATCTCTTCAGGGTTCGGGACTAGCCGAGAGCAGTACTTC. Translated: CASISSGFGTSREQYF.